Each of the 5 T cell receptor beta chains below was sequenced from the same sample in a study of T cell repertoires in cytomegalovirus infection. These receptors' targets are unknown. TCRdb reanalysed the reads using MiXCR and keeps one entry per CDR3 protein. Counted here are about 920,000 distinct CDR3 sequences, 25% to 40% occurring once; the ten biggest clones make up 13%. Sequences were derived from cultured CD8+ T cells from PBMCs, sampled from culture after CMV antigen stimulation. The receptors shown here come from a human donor in good health (CMV status not recorded). Some clones in this sample may be carry-over from other donors' samples.

The J gene is TRBJ2-2, the V gene TRBV12-3 or TRBV12-4; 14 nucleotides agree with TRBD2. The CDR3 consists of 18 residues. V trimming: 7 bases; J trimming: 5 bases; junction bases outside the gene matches: 12. The CDR3 nucleotides are TGTGCCAGCACCTCGGCGACTAGCGGGGGGGTATATACCGGGGAGCTGTTTTTT. It specifies CASTSATSGGVYTGELFF.

The chain carries TRBV9 and TRBJ1-4; unclear D gene. The CDR3 covers 13 residues. Germline assignment: CDR1 SGDLS and CDR2 YYNGEE. With 3 bases removed from V and 5 bases from J, the gap between germline ends came to 8 bases. In DNA, the CDR3 is TGTGCCAGCAGCGCCCCCGGAAATGAAAAACTGTTTTTT. Translating it yields CASSAPGNEKLFF.

A remark on this clonotype: One end of the junction varies from germline; a read error may be responsible. This chain links TRBV5-1 with TRBJ2-1; 12 bases line up with TRBD2. Germline V gene lookup returns CDR1 SGHRS and CDR2 YFSETQ. The CDR3 consists of 15 residues. CDR3 sequence reads: CASSWASGGAYEQFF. CDR3 nucleotides: TGTGCCAGCAGCTGGGCTAGCGGGGGGGCTTATGAGCAGTTCTTC. The whole variable domain, filled in from reference TRBV5-1 and TRBJ2-1, reads KAGVTQTPRYLIKTRGQQVTLSCSPISGHRSVSWYQQTPGQGLQFLFEYFSETQRNKGNFPGRFSGRQFSNSRSEMNVSTLELGDSALYLCASSWASGGAYEQFFGPGTRLTVL.

The chain recombines TRBV6-5 with TRBJ2-3; no reliable D call. Trimming stripped 3 bases from V and 1 base from J, with 11 bases between. CDR1 is MNHEY, CDR2 SVGAGI, per germline. CDR3 length equals 15 residues. This CDR3 is CASSYFAEGTDTQYF. CDR3 nucleotide sequence: TGTGCCAGCAGTTATTTTGCAGAAGGCACAGATACGCAGTATTTT.

This clonotype appeared many times. The rearrangement links TRBV7-3 to TRBJ1-4, with 8 bases lining up with TRBD1. The CDR3 runs to 15 residues. Germline loops: CDR1 SGHTA, CDR2 FQGTGA. The ends lost 4 bases at V and 2 bases at J; junction bases unmatched: 3. The DNA for the CDR3 is TGTGCCAGCAGCTACCGACAGGGGACTAATGAAAAACTGTTTTTT. Translated, it gives CASSYRQGTNEKLFF.